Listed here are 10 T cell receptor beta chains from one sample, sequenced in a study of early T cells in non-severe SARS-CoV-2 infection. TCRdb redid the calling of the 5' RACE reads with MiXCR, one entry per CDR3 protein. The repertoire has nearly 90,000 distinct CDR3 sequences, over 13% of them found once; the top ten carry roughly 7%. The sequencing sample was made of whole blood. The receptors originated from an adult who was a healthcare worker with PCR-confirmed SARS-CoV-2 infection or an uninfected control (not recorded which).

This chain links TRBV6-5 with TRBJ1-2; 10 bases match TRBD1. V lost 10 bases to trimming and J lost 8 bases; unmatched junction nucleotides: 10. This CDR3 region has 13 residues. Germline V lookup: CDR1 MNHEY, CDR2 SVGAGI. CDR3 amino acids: CANRNDRGQGYTF. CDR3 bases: TGTGCCAACAGGAATGACAGGGGGCAAGGCTACACCTTC.

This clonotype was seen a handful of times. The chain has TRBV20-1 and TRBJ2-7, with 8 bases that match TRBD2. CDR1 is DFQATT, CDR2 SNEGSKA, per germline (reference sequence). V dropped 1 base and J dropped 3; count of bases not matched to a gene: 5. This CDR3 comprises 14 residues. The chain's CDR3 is CSARVPSGRYEQYF. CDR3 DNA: TGCAGTGCTAGAGTTCCTAGCGGGCGCTACGAGCAGTACTTC.

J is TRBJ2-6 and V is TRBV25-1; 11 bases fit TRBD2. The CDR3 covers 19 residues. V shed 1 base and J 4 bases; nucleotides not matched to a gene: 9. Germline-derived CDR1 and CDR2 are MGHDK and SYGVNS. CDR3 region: CASSESWVAGGKGANVLTF. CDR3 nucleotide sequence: TGTGCCAGCAGTGAATCTTGGGTAGCGGGAGGGAAAGGGGCCAACGTCCTGACTTTC.

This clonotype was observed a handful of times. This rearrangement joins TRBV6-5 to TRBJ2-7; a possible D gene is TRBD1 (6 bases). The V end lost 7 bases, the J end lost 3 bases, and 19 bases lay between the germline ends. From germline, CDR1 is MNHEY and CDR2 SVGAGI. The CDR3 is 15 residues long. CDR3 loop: CASKKFDRPHYEQYF. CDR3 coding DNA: TGTGCCAGCAAGAAATTCGACAGGCCCCACTACGAGCAGTACTTC.

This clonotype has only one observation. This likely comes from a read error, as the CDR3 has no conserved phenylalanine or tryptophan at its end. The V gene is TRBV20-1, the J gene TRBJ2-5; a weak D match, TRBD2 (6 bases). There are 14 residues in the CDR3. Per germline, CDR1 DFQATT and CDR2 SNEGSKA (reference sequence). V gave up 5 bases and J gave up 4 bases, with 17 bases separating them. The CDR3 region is CSAFSDGGTETQYL. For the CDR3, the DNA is TGCAGTGCTTTTTCAGATGGAGGGACAGAGACCCAGTACCTC.

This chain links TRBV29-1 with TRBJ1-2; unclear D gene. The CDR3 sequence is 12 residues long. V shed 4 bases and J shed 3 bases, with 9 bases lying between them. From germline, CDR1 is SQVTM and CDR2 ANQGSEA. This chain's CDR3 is CSVVTADYGYTF. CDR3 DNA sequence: TGCAGCGTTGTGACGGCTGACTATGGCTACACCTTC.

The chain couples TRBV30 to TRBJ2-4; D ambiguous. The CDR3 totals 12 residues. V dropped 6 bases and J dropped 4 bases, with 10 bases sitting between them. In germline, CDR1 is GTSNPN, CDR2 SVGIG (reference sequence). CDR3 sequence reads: CACTVLKNIQYF. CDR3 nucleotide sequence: TGTGCCTGTACGGTCTTAAAAAACATTCAGTACTTC.

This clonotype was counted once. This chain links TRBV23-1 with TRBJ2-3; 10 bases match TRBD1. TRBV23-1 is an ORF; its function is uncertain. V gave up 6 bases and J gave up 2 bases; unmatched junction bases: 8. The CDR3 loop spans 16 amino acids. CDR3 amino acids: CASRIPGQGSTDTQYF. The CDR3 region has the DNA TGCGCCAGCAGAATTCCGGGACAGGGGTCCACAGATACGCAGTATTTT.

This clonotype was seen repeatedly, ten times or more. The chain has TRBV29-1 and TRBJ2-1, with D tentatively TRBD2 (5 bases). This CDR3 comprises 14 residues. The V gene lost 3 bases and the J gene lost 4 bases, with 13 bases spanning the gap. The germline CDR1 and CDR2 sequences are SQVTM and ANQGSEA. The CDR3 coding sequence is TGCAGCGTTGAGCTCGCGGGCCGATACAATGAGCAGTTCTTC. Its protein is CSVELAGRYNEQFF.

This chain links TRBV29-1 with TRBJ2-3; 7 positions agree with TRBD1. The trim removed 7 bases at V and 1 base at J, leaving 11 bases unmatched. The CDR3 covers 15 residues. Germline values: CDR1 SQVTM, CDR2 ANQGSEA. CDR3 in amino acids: CSAKTGSRGTDTQYF. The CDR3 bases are TGCAGCGCAAAGACAGGGTCGCGGGGCACAGATACGCAGTATTTT.